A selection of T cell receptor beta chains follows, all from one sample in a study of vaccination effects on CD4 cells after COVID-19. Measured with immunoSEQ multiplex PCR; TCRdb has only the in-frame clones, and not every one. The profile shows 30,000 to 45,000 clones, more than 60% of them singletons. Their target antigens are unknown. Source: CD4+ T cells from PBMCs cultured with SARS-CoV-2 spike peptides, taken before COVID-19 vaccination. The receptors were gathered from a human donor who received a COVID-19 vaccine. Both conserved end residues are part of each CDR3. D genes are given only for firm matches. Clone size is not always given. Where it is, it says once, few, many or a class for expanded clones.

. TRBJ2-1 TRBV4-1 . CASSQGLGSYNEQFF TGCGCCAGCAGCCAAGGACTAGGGTCCTACAATGAGCAGTTCTTC
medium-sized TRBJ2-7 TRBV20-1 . CSASQLATPYEQYF TGCAGTGCTAGTCAGCTAGCGACTCCTTACGAGCAGTACTTC
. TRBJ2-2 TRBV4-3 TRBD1 CASSQAPRTGNTGELFF TGCGCCAGCAGCCAGGCCCCTCGGACAGGGAACACCGGGGAGCTGTTTTTT
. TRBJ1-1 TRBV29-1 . CSVRWRLNTEAFF TGCAGCGTTAGGTGGCGGTTGAACACTGAAGCTTTCTTT
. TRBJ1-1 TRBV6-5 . CASRRGVNTEAFF TGTGCCAGCAGGCGAGGGGTTAACACTGAAGCTTTCTTT
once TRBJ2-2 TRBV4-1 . CASSQDSIIRNTGELFF TGCGCCAGCAGCCAAGATTCGATTATCAGGAACACCGGGGAGCTGTTTTTT
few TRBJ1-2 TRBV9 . CASSRPVGGYTF TGTGCCAGCAGCCGCCCGGTAGGTGGCTACACCTTC
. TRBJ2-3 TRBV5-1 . CASSPLTTDTQYF TGCGCCAGCAGCCCCCTAACGACAGATACGCAGTATTTT
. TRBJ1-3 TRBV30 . CAWSVPGSHSGNTIYF TGTGCCTGGAGTGTCCCGGGCAGCCACTCTGGAAACACCATATATTTT
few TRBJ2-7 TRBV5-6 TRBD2 CASSRLAGGLLYEQYF TGTGCCAGCAGTCGACTAGCGGGGGGACTATTATACGAGCAGTACTTC
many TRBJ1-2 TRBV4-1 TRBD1 CASSPHRDRVDYGYTF TGCGCCAGCAGCCCGCATCGGGACAGGGTGGACTATGGCTACACCTTC
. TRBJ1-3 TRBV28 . CASSSTVDHHRPSGNTIYF TGTGCCAGCAGTTCCACGGTTGACCACCACCGACCCTCTGGAAACACCATATATTTT
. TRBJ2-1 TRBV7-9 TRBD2 CASSQILAGVGNEQFF TGTGCCAGCAGCCAGATCTTAGCGGGAGTGGGCAATGAGCAGTTCTTC
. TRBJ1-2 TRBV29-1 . CSVRTTGQGNTF TGCAGCGTTAGGACAACCGGGCAGGGTAACACCTTC
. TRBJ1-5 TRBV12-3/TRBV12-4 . CASRQSSNQPQHF TGTGCCAGCAGGCAGTCTAGCAATCAGCCCCAGCATTTT
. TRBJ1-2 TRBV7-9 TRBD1 CASIAGQAYYGYTF TGTGCCAGCATCGCGGGACAGGCCTACTATGGCTACACCTTC
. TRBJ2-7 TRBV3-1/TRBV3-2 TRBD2 CASSRPGLAAYEQYF TGTGCCAGCAGCCGACCGGGACTAGCGGCCTACGAGCAGTACTTC
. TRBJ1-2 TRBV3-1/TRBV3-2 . CASSQVPGNKNTF TGTGCCAGCAGCCAAGTTCCTGGGAACAAAAACACCTTC
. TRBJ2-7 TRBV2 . CASRSTSSYEQYF TGTGCCAGCAGGTCAACTAGCTCCTACGAGCAGTACTTC
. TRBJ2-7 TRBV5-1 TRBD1 CASSAGAGTGANEQYF TGCGCCAGCAGCGCTGGGGCCGGGACAGGGGCCAACGAGCAGTACTTC
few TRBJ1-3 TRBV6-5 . CASRIPGSGNTIYF TGTGCCAGCAGAATCCCAGGGTCAGGAAACACCATATATTTT
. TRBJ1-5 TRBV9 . CASSVEGLSNQPQHF TGTGCCAGCAGCGTAGAAGGGCTAAGCAATCAGCCCCAGCATTTT
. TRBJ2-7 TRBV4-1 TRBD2 CASSQEGTSGLRGEQYF TGCGCCAGCAGCCAAGAAGGGACTAGCGGACTTAGAGGGGAGCAGTACTTC
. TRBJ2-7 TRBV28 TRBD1 CASRTGQPSYEQYF TGTGCCAGCAGAACGGGACAGCCCTCCTACGAGCAGTACTTC
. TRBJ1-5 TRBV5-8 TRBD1 CASSPRLGTGHQPQHF TGTGCCAGCAGCCCCAGGCTCGGGACAGGGCATCAGCCCCAGCATTTT
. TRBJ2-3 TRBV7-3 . CASSLKRRSTDTQYF TGTGCCAGCAGCTTAAAGCGGCGTAGCACAGATACGCAGTATTTT
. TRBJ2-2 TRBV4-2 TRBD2 CASSQWREVTGELFF TGTGCCAGCAGCCAATGGCGGGAGGTAACCGGGGAGCTGTTTTTT
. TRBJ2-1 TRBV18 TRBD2 CASSSRPGLAGSYNEQFF TGTGCCAGCTCCTCACGGCCGGGACTAGCGGGGTCCTACAATGAGCAGTTCTTC
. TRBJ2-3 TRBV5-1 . CASSLSGAADTQYF TGCGCCAGCAGCTTGTCAGGGGCCGCAGATACGCAGTATTTT
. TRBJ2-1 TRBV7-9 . CASSSREGGSDYNEQFF TGTGCCAGCAGCTCACGCGAAGGGGGGTCAGATTACAATGAGCAGTTCTTC
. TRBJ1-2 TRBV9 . CANSAQGYLNYGYTF TGTGCCAACAGCGCCCAGGGTTACCTTAACTATGGCTACACCTTC
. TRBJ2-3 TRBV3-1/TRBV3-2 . CASAPSSGGRTLDTQYF TGTGCCAGCGCCCCTTCGTCCGGAGGCCGTACCTTAGATACGCAGTATTTT
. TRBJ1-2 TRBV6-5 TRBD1 CASSPAGGSYTF TGTGCCAGCAGCCCCGCAGGGGGAAGCTACACCTTC
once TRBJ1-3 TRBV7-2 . CASSSGQISGNTIYF TGTGCCAGCAGCTCCGGACAGATCTCTGGAAACACCATATATTTT
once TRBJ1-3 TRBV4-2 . CASSSQGGRGNTIYF TGTGCCAGCAGCAGTCAGGGAGGGAGGGGAAACACCATATATTTT
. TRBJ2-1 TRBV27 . CASSGSLRRGRSNEQFF TGTGCCAGCAGCGGGTCGCTTCGGAGGGGGCGCAGTAATGAGCAGTTCTTC
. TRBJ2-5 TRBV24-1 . CATSDLKVSETQYF TGTGCCACCAGTGATTTGAAAGTCTCAGAGACCCAGTACTTC
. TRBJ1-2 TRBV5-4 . CASSFLIPGVDGYTF TGTGCCAGCAGCTTTTTGATCCCAGGGGTTGATGGCTACACCTTC
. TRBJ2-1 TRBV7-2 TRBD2 CASNGGAGVPYNEQFF TGTGCCAGCAACGGGGGAGCGGGGGTACCCTACAATGAGCAGTTCTTC
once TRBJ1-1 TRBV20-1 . CSARVGGAFF TGCAGTGCTAGAGTCGGGGGAGCTTTCTTT
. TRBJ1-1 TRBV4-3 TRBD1 CASRPDTGQGATEAFF TGCGCCAGCAGACCTGACACGGGACAGGGGGCGACTGAAGCTTTCTTT